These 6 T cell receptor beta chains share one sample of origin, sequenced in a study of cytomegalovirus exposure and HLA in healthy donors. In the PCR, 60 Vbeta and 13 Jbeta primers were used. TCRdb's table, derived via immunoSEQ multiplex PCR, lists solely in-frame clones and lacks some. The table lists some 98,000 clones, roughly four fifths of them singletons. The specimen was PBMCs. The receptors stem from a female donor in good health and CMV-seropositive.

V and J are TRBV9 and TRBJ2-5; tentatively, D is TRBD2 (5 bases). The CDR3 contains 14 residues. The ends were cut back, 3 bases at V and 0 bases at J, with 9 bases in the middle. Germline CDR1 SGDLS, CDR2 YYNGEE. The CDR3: CASSGSGNQETQYF. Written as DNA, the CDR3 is TGTGCCAGCAGCGGGTCGGGAAACCAAGAGACCCAGTACTTC. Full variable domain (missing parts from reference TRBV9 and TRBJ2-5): DSGVTQTPKHLITATGQRVTLRCSPRSGDLSVYWYQQSLDQGLQFLIQYYNGEERAKGNILERFSAQQFPDLHSELNLSSLELGDSALYFCASSGSGNQETQYFGPGTRLLVL.

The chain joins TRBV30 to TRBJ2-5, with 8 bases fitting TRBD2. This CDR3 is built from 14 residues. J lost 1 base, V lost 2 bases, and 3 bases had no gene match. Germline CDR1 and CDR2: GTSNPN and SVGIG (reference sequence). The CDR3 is CAWSLLAGQETQYF. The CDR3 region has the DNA TGTGCCTGGAGTCTCCTAGCGGGCCAAGAGACCCAGTACTTC. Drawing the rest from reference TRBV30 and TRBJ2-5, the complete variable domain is SQTIHQWPATLVQPVGSPLSLECTVEGTSNPNLYWYRQAAGRGLQLLFYSVGIGQISSEVPQNLSASRPQDRQFILSSKKLLLSDSGFYLCAWSLLAGQETQYFGPGTRLLVL.

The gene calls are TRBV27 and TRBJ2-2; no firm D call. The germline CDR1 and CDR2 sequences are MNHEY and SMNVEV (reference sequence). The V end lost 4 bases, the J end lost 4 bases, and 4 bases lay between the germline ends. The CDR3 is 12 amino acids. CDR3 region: CASSSLTGELFF. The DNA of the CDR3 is TGTGCCAGCAGTTCTCTCACCGGGGAGCTGTTTTTT.

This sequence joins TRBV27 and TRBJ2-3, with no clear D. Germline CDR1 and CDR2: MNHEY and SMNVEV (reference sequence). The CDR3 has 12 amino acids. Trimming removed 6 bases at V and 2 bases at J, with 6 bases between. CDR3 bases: TGTGCCAGCAGGCGGAACACAGATACGCAGTATTTT. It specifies CASRRNTDTQYF.

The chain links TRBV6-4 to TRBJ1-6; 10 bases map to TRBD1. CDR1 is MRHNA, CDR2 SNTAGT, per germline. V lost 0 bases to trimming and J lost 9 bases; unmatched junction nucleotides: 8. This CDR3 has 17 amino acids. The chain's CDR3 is CASSDSKGQGRRSPLHF. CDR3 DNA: TGTGCCAGCAGTGACTCCAAGGGACAGGGGAGACGTTCACCCCTCCACTTT.

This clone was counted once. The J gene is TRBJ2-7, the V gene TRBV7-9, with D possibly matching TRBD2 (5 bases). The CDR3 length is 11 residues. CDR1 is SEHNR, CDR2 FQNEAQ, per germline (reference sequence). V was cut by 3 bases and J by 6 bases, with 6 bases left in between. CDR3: CASSLEAEQYF. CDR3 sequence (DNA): TGTGCCAGCAGCTTGGAGGCCGAGCAGTACTTC.